Following are 18 T cell receptor beta chains from one sample sequenced in a study of cytomegalovirus exposure and HLA in healthy donors. The PCR employed 60 Vbeta primers together with 13 Jbeta primers. TCRdb keeps only in-frame clones here, not all; method: immunoSEQ multiplex PCR. Here the sample spans tens of thousands of clones, over 65% being singletons. The specimen was PBMCs. These receptors were taken from a man between 50 and 59 years old in good health and CMV-seropositive.

This sequence joins TRBV7-3 and TRBJ1-3; weak D call: TRBD1 (5 bases). The CDR3 totals 13 residues. V shed 5 bases and J shed 4 bases, with 9 bases lying between them. Germline CDR1 is SGHTA and CDR2 is FQGTGA. The CDR3 coding sequence is TGTGCCAGCAGCCTAGGGGCAGGAAACACCATATATTTT. Encoded protein: CASSLGAGNTIYF.

This clone was seen a single time. The chain carries TRBV7-8 and TRBJ2-2, with D hard to call. Germline CDR1 SGHVS, CDR2 FQNEAQ. V was trimmed by 5 bases and J by 3 bases, leaving 7 bases between them. The CDR3 consists of 13 residues. CDR3 DNA sequence: TGTGCCAGCAGCCACAGAGACACCGGGGAGCTGTTTTTT. Translated: CASSHRDTGELFF.

The gene calls are TRBV11-2 and TRBJ2-7; perhaps TRBD2 as D (5 bases). The length of the CDR3 is 16 residues. V dropped 1 base and J dropped 0 bases, with 13 bases sitting between them. Germline V gene lookup returns CDR1 SGHAT and CDR2 FQNNGV. This CDR3 reads CASSLVTGESSYEQYF. DNA for the CDR3: TGTGCCAGCAGCTTAGTAACCGGGGAGAGCTCCTACGAGCAGTACTTC.

The V and J genes are TRBV4-1 and TRBJ2-7; TRBD1 aligns across 8 bases. J gave up 4 bases and V 1 base, and 6 bases lay outside the gene matches. CDR3 length: 15 amino acids. The germline V gene encodes CDR1 MGHRA and CDR2 YSYEKL. The CDR3 spells CASSQVSRGQYEQYF. CDR3 nucleotides: TGCGCCAGCAGCCAAGTAAGCAGGGGGCAGTACGAGCAGTACTTC.

The rearrangement links TRBV5-1 to TRBJ2-7, with 10 bases identical to TRBD2. V shed 2 bases and J 5 bases; nucleotides not matched to a gene: 19. The CDR3 is 19 amino acids. Germline values: CDR1 SGHRS, CDR2 YFSETQ. The CDR3 loop reads CASSFFPGLAEGAYDEQYF. The CDR3, as DNA: TGCGCCAGCAGCTTTTTCCCAGGACTAGCGGAAGGGGCGTATGACGAGCAGTACTTC.

This rearrangement joins TRBV7-8 to TRBJ2-1; D unresolved. The CDR3 totals 16 residues. V was clipped by 1 base and J by 6 bases, with 16 bases between them. Germline loops: CDR1 SGHVS, CDR2 FQNEAQ. This chain's CDR3 is CASSLGRWLRGNEQFF. CDR3 nucleotide sequence: TGTGCCAGCAGCTTAGGAAGGTGGCTCCGCGGCAATGAGCAGTTCTTC.

The rearrangement joins TRBV1 to TRBJ2-3; the DNA was not used to check the table's D call, TRBD2. TRBV1 is a pseudogene segment. The CDR3 has 13 amino acids. In DNA form, the CDR3 reads TGCACCAGCAGCCAAGGCGGTACAGATACGCAGTATTTT. It specifies CTSSQGGTDTQYF.

The rearrangement joins TRBV5-5 to TRBJ2-1; TRBD2 matches 8 bases. The trim removed 0 bases at V and 12 bases at J, leaving 11 bases unmatched. The germline V gene encodes CDR1 SGHKS and CDR2 YYEKEE (reference sequence). This CDR3 spans 15 amino acids. CDR3 sequence: CASSLGGSGTRGQFF. CDR3 coding DNA: TGTGCCAGCAGCTTGGGGGGTAGCGGGACGCGTGGGCAGTTCTTC. The whole variable domain, filled in from reference TRBV5-5 and TRBJ2-1, reads DAGVTQSPTHLIKTRGQQVTLRCSPISGHKSVSWYQQVLGQGPQFIFQYYEKEERGRGNFPDRFSARQFPNYSSELNVNALLLGDSALYLCASSLGGSGTRGQFFGPGTRLTVL.

Note on this clone: An end of the junction differs from the germline gene, which may be a read error. At the DNA level, this CDR3 is encoded by other sequences in the same sample as well. The chain joins TRBV5-1 to TRBJ2-5; TRBD1 aligns across 11 bases. CDR3 length: 16 residues. Per the germline V gene, CDR1 is SGHRS and CDR2 is YFSETQ. Here the CDR3 DNA reads TGTGCCAGCAGCTGGGCTGGACAGGGGGCGCGTGAGACCCAGTACTTC. It codes for CASSWAGQGARETQYF.

This chain links TRBV11-3 with TRBJ2-3; 11 nucleotides match TRBD2. The germline gives CDR1 SGHNT, CDR2 YENEEA. There are 17 residues in the CDR3. Germline trimming cut 5 bases from V and 3 bases from J; bases unmatched to any gene: 10. The CDR3 nucleotides read TGTGCCAGCAGCAAACCCCTATCTAGCGGGAGGACAGATACGCAGTATTTT. Residues: CASSKPLSSGRTDTQYF.

The chain has TRBV13 and TRBJ2-1; 9 positions match TRBD2. Germline V gene data show CDR1 as PRHDT and CDR2 as FYEKMQ (reference sequence). J gave up 4 bases and V 5 bases, and 6 bases lay outside the gene matches. The CDR3 length is 15 residues. Here the CDR3 reads CASSTVAGAYNEQFF. The CDR3 DNA reads as TGTGCCAGCAGCACGGTAGCGGGAGCTTACAATGAGCAGTTCTTC.

V gene TRBV6-5 combines with J gene TRBJ2-1, with TRBD1 matching 10 bases. The CDR3 is 16 residues long. Unmatched junction bases numbered 5, after V lost 0 bases and J lost 6 bases. Germline V lookup: CDR1 MNHEY, CDR2 SVGAGI. As DNA, the CDR3 is TGTGCCAGCAGTTACTCCGGGACAGGGGTGAGCAATGAGCAGTTCTTC. Its protein product is CASSYSGTGVSNEQFF.

This clone was observed a handful of times. The chain links TRBV4-2 to TRBJ1-5; D gene unclear. Trimming took 3 bases from V and 3 from J, leaving 12 bases between them. The CDR3 sequence is 15 residues long. The germline gives CDR1 LGHNA, CDR2 YNFKEQ. CDR3 protein: CASSQEGLDNQPQHF. The CDR3 DNA reads TGTGCCAGCAGCCAGGAAGGACTGGACAATCAGCCCCAGCATTTT.

With respect to this clone: This sample also contains other DNA sequences that code for the same CDR3. The chain combines TRBV10-3 with TRBJ2-7; 9 bases fit TRBD2. V dropped 6 bases and J dropped 3; count of bases not matched to a gene: 9. The CDR3 is made up of 15 amino acids. In germline, CDR1 is ENHRY, CDR2 SYGVKD. The CDR3 loop reads CAISPRLAEGYEQYF. For the CDR3, the DNA is TGTGCCATCAGCCCCCGACTAGCGGAGGGCTACGAGCAGTACTTC.

In its sample, this clone was seen a few times. CDR3 DNA sequence: TGCGCCAGCAGCTCACCGAGACTAGCGGAGAACTACGAGCAGTACTTC. Residues: CASSSPRLAENYEQYF. This sequence joins TRBV5-1 and TRBJ2-7; 9 bases line up with TRBD2. CDR3 size: 16 residues. Germline CDR1 SGHRS, CDR2 YFSETQ. J gave up 3 bases and V 3 bases, and 10 bases lay outside the gene matches.

This clone occurred a few times. The rearrangement links TRBV7-9 to TRBJ2-1; 8 bases align to TRBD1. Germline trimming cut 2 bases from V and 5 bases from J; bases unmatched to any gene: 14. The length of the CDR3 is 18 residues. Germline V gene data show CDR1 as SEHNR and CDR2 as FQNEAQ (reference sequence). The CDR3 DNA reads TGTGCCAGCAGCTTACCCGTCCGGACAGGGAGATTGAACAATGAGCAGTTCTTC. Its protein product is CASSLPVRTGRLNNEQFF.

V is TRBV13 and J is TRBJ2-7; D not resolved. Trimming left V 6 bases short and J 2 bases short, with 14 bases between. Germline CDR1 and CDR2: PRHDT and FYEKMQ (reference sequence). The CDR3 extends over 14 amino acids. The DNA for the CDR3 is TGTGCCAGCAGAAGCCTAGACGCCACCTACGAGCAGTACTTC. Translated, it gives CASRSLDATYEQYF.

The CDR3 DNA reads as TGTGCCAGCTCACGCACAATGTTTCGGCGCGGAGCTAATGAAAAACTGTTTTTT. This translates into CASSRTMFRRGANEKLFF. V is TRBV18 and J is TRBJ1-4; no firm D call. Germline V gene sequence: CDR1 KGHSH, CDR2 LQKENI. V shed 4 bases and J shed 3 bases, with 21 bases lying between them. The CDR3 extends over 18 amino acids.